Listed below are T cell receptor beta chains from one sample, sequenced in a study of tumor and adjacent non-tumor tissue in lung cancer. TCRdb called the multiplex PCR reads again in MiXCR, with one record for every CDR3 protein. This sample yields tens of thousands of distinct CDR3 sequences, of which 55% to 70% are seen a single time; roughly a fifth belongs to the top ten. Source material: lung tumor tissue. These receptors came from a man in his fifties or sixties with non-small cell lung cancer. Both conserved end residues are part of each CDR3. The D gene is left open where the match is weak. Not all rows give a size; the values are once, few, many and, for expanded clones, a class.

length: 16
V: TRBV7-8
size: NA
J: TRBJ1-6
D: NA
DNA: TGTGGCAGCAGCTTGGAGGTCGACAGGAGGCAATCACCCCTCCACTTT
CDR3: CGSSLEVDRRQSPLHF

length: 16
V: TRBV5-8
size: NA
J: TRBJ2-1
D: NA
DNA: TGTGCCATCAGTTTGCAACAGGGTCCCCAATACAATGAGCAATTCTTC
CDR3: CAISLQQGPQYNEQFF

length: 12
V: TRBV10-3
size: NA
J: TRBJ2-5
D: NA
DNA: TGTGCCATCAGTGAGTCCGTCGAGACCCAGTACTTC
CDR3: CAISESVETQYF

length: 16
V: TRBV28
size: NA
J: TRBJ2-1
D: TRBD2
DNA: TGTGCCAGCAGTTCATCCTCGGGGGGATCCTACAATGAGCAGTTCTTC
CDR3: CASSSSSGGSYNEQFF

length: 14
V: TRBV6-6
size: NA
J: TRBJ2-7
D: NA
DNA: TGTACCAGCAGTAATGGCGGGACTGTCTACGAGCAGTACTTC
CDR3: CTSSNGGTVYEQYF

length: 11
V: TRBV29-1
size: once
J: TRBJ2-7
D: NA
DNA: TGCAGTGTCTTCGTCGGGTGCGAGCAGTACTTC
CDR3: CSVFVGCEQYF

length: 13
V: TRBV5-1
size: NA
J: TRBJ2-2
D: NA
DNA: TGCGCCAGCAGCTCTGGTGTGATCGGGGAGCTGTCTTTT
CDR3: CASSSGVIGELSF

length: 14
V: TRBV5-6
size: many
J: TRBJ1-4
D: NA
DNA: TGTGCCAGCAGCTTGGTATCGGACCATGAAAAACTGTTTTTT
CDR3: CASSLVSDHEKLFF

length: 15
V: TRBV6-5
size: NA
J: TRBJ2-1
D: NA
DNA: TGTGCCAGCAGCGTACTAGGGGGAGCGTGCAATGAGCAGTTCTTC
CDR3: CASSVLGGACNEQFF

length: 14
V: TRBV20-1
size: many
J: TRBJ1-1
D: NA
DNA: TGCAGTGCTAGAGTTTGGGATTCCAACACTGAAGCTTTCTTT
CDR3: CSARVWDSNTEAFF

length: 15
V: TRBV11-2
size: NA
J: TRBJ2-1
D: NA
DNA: TGTGCCAGCAGCCCGTCTGACGGGGGCGGTTATGATCAGTTCTTC
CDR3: CASSPSDGGGYDQFF

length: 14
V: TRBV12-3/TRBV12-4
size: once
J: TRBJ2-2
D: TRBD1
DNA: TGCGCCAGCAGGGACAGGGGGCGAGGCGAGGAGCTGTTTTTT
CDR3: CASRDRGRGEELFF

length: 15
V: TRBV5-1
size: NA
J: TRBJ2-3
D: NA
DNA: TGCACCAGCAGCTTGGCCCCCGTCTCCTCAGATACGCAGTATTTT
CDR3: CTSSLAPVSSDTQYF

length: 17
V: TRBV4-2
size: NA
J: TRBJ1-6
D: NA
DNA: TGTGCCAGCAGCCAAGAGGTCCCCGGGGCTACGCGGTCACCCATCCACTTT
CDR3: CASSQEVPGATRSPIHF

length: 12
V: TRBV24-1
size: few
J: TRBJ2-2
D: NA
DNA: TGTGCCACCAGTGTTTCGACAGGGAGGTTGGTTTTT
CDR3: CATSVSTGRLVF

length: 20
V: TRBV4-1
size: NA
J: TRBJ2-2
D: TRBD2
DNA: TGCGCCAGCAGCTTCAGACTAGCAGGAGGGCCGATTCGGGTCACCGTGGAGCTGTTTTTT
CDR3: CASSFRLAGGPIRVTVELFF

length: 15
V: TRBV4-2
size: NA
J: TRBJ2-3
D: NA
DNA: TGTGCCAGCATCCAAGCGGGACCAGGGGCAGATACGCAATATTTT
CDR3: CASIQAGPGADTQYF

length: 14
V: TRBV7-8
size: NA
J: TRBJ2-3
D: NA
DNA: TGTGCCAGTTCTCCGGGTCCAAACACAGATACGCAGTATTTT
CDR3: CASSPGPNTDTQYF

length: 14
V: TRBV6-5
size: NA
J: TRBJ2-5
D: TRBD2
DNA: TGTGCCAGCTCTTTAGCGGGCGGGGGGGATACCCAGTACTTC
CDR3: CASSLAGGGDTQYF

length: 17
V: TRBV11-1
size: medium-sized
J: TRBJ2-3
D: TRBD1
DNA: TGTGCCAGCAGCAATCGCCCGGGACAGCTAAGCACAGATACGCAGTATTTT
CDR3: CASSNRPGQLSTDTQYF

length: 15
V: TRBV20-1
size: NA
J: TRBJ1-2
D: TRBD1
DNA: TGCAATGCTAGTCTGGGTGCAGGGGGTGATAATGGCTACACCTTC
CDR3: CNASLGAGGDNGYTF

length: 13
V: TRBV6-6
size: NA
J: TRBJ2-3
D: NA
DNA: TGTGCCATCATCGACAGGCCCACAGATACGCAGTATTTT
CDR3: CAIIDRPTDTQYF

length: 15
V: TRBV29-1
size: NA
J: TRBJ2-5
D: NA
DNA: TGCAGCGTTGTCCCCGTGGACGGGTTCCGAGATACCCAGTACTTC
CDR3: CSVVPVDGFRDTQYF

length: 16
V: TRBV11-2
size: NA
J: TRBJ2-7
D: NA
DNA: TGTGCCAGCAGCTTGGCTGCGACGGGTGTAGGTTACGAGCAGTACTTC
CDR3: CASSLAATGVGYEQYF

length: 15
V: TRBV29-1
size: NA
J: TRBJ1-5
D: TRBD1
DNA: TGCAGTGTTGCGACAGGGGATTGGAGCAGTCAGCCCCAGCATTTT
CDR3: CSVATGDWSSQPQHF

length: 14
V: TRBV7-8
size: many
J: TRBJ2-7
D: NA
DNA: TGTGCCAGCAGCCCCCTTCCTGGGAACTACGAGCAGTACTTC
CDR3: CASSPLPGNYEQYF

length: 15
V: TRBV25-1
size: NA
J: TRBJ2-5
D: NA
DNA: TGTGCCAGCGGTGAACCAACTAGCAGACAAGAGACCCAGTACTTC
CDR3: CASGEPTSRQETQYF

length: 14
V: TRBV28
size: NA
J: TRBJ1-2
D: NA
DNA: TGTGCCAGTAGTTTAGATTGGGCCAACTATGGCTACACCTTC
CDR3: CASSLDWANYGYTF

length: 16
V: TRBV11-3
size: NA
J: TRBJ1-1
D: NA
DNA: TGTGCCAGCAGCTTAGATCGGATGCCAGTAAATCCTGAAGCCTTCTTT
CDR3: CASSLDRMPVNPEAFF

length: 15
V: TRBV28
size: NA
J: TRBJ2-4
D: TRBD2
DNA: TGTGCCAGCAGTTTATCAGCGGGGGGGGGAGACATTCAGTACTTC
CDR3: CASSLSAGGGDIQYF

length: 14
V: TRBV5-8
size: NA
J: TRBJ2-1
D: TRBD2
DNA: TGTGCCAGCAGTGGCGGGAGGGCCTTCAATGAGCAGCTCTTC
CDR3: CASSGGRAFNEQLF

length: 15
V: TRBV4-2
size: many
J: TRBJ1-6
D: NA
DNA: TGTGCCAGCACCCAAGAGAGCTCCTATAATTCACCCCTCCACTTT
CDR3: CASTQESSYNSPLHF

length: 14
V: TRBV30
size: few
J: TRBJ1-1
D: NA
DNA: TGTGCCTGCACCCAGGGGCCAGGGTACACTGAAGCTTTCTTT
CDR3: CACTQGPGYTEAFF

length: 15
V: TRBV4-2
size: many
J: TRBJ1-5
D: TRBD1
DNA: TGTGCCAGCAGCCAATCCACAGGGGGCGGACAGCCCCAGCATTTT
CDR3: CASSQSTGGGQPQHF

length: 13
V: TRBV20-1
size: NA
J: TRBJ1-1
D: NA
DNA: TGCAGTGCCCTAGGACAGATGAACACTGAAGCTTTCTTT
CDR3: CSALGQMNTEAFF

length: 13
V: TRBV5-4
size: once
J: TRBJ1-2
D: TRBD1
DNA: TGTGCCAGTAGCTTAGACAGGGGGCATGGCTACACCTTC
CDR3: CASSLDRGHGYTF

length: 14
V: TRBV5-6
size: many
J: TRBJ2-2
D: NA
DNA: TGTGCCAGCCGTCGAAGGGGAGTCACCGGGGAGCTGTTTTTT
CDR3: CASRRRGVTGELFF

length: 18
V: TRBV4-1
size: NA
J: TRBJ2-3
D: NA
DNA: TGCGCCAGCAGCCAAGATGATGGACGGAGCGATACAACAGATACGCAGTATTTT
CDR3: CASSQDDGRSDTTDTQYF

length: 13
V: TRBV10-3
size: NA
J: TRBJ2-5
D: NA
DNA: TGTGCCATCAGTGTGGGCTCGCAAGAGGCCCAGTACTTC
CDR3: CAISVGSQEAQYF

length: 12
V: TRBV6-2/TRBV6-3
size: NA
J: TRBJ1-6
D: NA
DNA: TGTGCCAGCTGCAGGGGTAATTCACCCCTCCACTTC
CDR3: CASCRGNSPLHF

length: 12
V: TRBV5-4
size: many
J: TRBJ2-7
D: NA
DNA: TGTGCCAGCAGCCGGACAGAAAACGAGCAGTACTTC
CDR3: CASSRTENEQYF

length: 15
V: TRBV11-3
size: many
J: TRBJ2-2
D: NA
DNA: TGTGCCAGCAGCTTCGCATCGGGGGCCCACGGGGAGCTGTTTTTT
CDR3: CASSFASGAHGELFF

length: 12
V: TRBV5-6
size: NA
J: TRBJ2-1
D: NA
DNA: TGTACTAGCAGCTTGGTCCACGCTGAGCAGTTCTTC
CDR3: CTSSLVHAEQFF

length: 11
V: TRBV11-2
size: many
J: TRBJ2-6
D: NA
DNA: TGTGCCAGCAGCTCCTTGAACGTCCTGACTTTC
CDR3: CASSSLNVLTF

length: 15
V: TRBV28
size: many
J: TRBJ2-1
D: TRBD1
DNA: TGTGCCAGCAGCAAGTACAGGGGCTCCTACAATGAGCAGTTCTTC
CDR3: CASSKYRGSYNEQFF

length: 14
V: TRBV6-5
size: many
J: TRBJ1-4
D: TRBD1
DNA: TGTGCCAGCAGTCGGACAGGATTTAATGAAAAACTGTTTTTT
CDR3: CASSRTGFNEKLFF

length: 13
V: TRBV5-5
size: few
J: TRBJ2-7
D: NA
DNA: TGTGCCAACAGCTGGGCGGGGTTCAACGAGCAGTACTTC
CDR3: CANSWAGFNEQYF

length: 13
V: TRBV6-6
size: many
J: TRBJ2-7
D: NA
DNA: TGTGCCAGCAGTTACTCTCACCCCTACGAGCAGTACTTC
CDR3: CASSYSHPYEQYF

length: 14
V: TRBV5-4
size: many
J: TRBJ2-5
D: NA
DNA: TGTGCCAGCAGCTCGGAGTGGGGTGAAGAGACCCAGTACTTC
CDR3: CASSSEWGEETQYF

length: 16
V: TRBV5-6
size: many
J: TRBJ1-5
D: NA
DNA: TGTGCCAGCAGCCCTGGAGGGCAGGTCTTCAATCAGCCCCAGCATTTT
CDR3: CASSPGGQVFNQPQHF

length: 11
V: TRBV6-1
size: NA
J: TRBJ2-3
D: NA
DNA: TGTGCCAGCAGTGAGGTGGATACGCAGTATTTT
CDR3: CASSEVDTQYF

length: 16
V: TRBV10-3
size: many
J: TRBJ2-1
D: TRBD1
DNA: TGTGCCATCAGTGGTATGACAGGGGGGGAACTCAATGAGCAGTTCTTC
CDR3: CAISGMTGGELNEQFF

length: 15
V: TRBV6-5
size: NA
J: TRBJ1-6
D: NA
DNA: TGTGCCAGCAGCCGGACGGGGAAGGGGAATTCACCCATCCACTTT
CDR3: CASSRTGKGNSPIHF

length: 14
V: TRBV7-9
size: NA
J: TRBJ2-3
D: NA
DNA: TGTGCCAGCAGCTTAGGGGGGTTCGAAGATACGCAGTATTTT
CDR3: CASSLGGFEDTQYF

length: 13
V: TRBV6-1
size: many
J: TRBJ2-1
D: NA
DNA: TGTGCCAGCAGTTCAGGGCCGGGAAACCCGGGGTTCTTC
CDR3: CASSSGPGNPGFF